A selection of T cell receptor beta chains follows, all from one sample in a study of T cells in Graves' hyperthyroidism and ophthalmopathy. MiXCR was run by TCRdb on the multiplex PCR reads, yielding one entry per CDR3 protein. The sample lists 600,000 to 750,000 distinct CDR3 sequences, 17% seen once, with 15% in the top ten. Input material: blood. The receptors shown here come from a man aged 45-60 years with Graves' hyperthyroidism. The conserved cysteine and the conserved F or W are not part of the CDR3 here.

V gene	J gene	CDR3 protein
TRBV27	TRBJ2-2	ASKSTGGIGELF
TRBV20-1	TRBJ1-2	STQQGLGYT
TRBV7-9	TRBJ2-3	ASSQRTSGSMNTQY
TRBV7-2	TRBJ2-5	ASSLRTSGSETQY
TRBV12-3/TRBV12-4	TRBJ2-1	ASSPLITGGLNEQF
TRBV5-1	TRBJ2-7	ASSSRGGVGGYEQY
TRBV2	TRBJ2-7	ASSPGLGLYEQY
TRBV3-1	TRBJ1-1	ASSQVSGTEAF
TRBV20-1	TRBJ2-1	SARDWLAGVNEQF
TRBV28	TRBJ2-5	ASSLSGTGAVETQY
TRBV4-1	TRBJ2-5	ASSLTGGETQY
TRBV27	TRBJ2-1	ASRDSDRFLQNEQF
TRBV2	TRBJ2-1	ASSGVEGNEQF
TRBV3-1	TRBJ2-3	ASSLVVQGMQPDTQY
TRBV6-1	TRBJ2-7	ASKGTSGRGSYEQY
TRBV5-1	TRBJ1-1	ASRNRPGDTEAF
TRBV9	TRBJ1-1	ASSGDRATEAF
TRBV28	TRBJ2-3	ASSLGGTSTDTQY
TRBV5-1	TRBJ2-2	ASTQGSLTVGELF